The clone carrying this TCR beta chain was detected only once. The sample belongs to a study of blood T cell repertoires in COVID-19. This CDR3 has 13 amino acids. The V and J ends lost 5 bases and 4 bases respectively, with 11 bases between them. This table comes from immunoSEQ multiplex PCR, and its TCRdb copy is limited to in-frame clones, with some not included. In the table there are roughly 260,000 clones, 80% to 90% of which are singletons. This chain links TRBV12-3 or TRBV12-4 with TRBJ1-2; D is possibly TRBD1 (6 bases). The receptor comes from a woman aged 45-65 years who had recovered from COVID-19. The specimen sequenced was PBMCs or T cells enriched from blood (not recorded which). CDR3 loop: CASSPGGRYGYTF. CDR3 DNA: TGTGCCAGCAGTCCGGGGGGGCGCTATGGCTACACCTTC.